This section outlines one T cell receptor (beta chain) sequence together with its context. This clone was found once. The clone's antigen remains unknown. The record has no base qualities; no much larger clone is one base away. Whole blood was collected in K2EDTA tubes by collaborating institutions according to the institutions' own protocols. Collaborator samples were shipped for TCRbeta analysis as frozen whole blood, isolated PBMCs, or DNA extracted from either sample type. The record originates from a study of blood T cell repertoires in COVID-19 (dated by TCRdb to the early 2020s). As for the study more broadly: The collaborator samples originated in the United States, Italy and Spain and spanned the acute and convalescent phases of COVID-19. The material from the prospective study consisted of cDNA or gDNA derived from T cells, B-cell-depleted T cells, or PBMCs. Subjects who had been exposed to COVID-19, were actively infected with it, or had recovered from it provided the deeply sampled blood TCRbeta repertoires that made up the dataset. A freely available public database, intended as a resource for researchers studying the immune response to SARS-CoV-2, is where the repertoires were released. Samples came from the ongoing ImmuneRACE study (first 160 participants) plus 1,254 subjects from 6 global collaborators. A de-identified subject ID, COVID-19 status, age in years and sex were almost always included in the sample metadata. HLA class I and class II types, where available, came from metadata supplied by the sample provider rather than from assay-based typing.

The CDR3 runs 15 residues from the cysteine to the phenylalanine. Just the 45-base CDR3 DNA is kept, in frame starting at base 1. V drops 0 bases and J drops 5 bases, leaving 12 bases in between. Taken from the germline V gene (reference sequence), the CDR1 and CDR2 loops are LGHDT and YNNKEL. What the authors observed across the whole study: The quantity of clinical and demographic metadata differed by source and by participant and was supplied without curation.

The immunoSEQ Assay, a bias-controlled multiplex PCR, was used to amplify TCRbeta CDR3 regions from genomic DNA. Under the source paper's analysis protocol: The number of nucleated cells in each sample was estimated from the amplification of reference gene primers within the assay. To quantify the absolute abundance of each unique TCRbeta CDR3 rearrangement, sequence reads were collapsed and filtered. For each sample, productive Simpson clonality was calculated as the square root of Simpson's diversity index over productive rearrangements. TCRdb holds this immuneACCESS table with in-frame rearrangements only. Some clones are missing; in checked studies, unresolved V genes explain under half, and the rest has no known cause. D and trimming come from the DNA, and the V and J calls and clone size come from that table. The sample contains 200,000 to 300,000 clones, roughly 83% of them found a single time. The ten largest clones add up to roughly 9.8% of the sample.

The specimen sequenced was peripheral blood. The chain uses TRBV3-1 (or the pseudogene TRBV3-2) and TRBJ2-3, with the D gene not confidently named. The TCR sequence derives from a man of 80 years or more with acute or convalescent COVID-19. Here is the DNA: TGTGCCAGCAGCCAAGATCCTATACCAGGAGATACGCAGTATTTT. This codes for CASSQDPIPGDTQYF.